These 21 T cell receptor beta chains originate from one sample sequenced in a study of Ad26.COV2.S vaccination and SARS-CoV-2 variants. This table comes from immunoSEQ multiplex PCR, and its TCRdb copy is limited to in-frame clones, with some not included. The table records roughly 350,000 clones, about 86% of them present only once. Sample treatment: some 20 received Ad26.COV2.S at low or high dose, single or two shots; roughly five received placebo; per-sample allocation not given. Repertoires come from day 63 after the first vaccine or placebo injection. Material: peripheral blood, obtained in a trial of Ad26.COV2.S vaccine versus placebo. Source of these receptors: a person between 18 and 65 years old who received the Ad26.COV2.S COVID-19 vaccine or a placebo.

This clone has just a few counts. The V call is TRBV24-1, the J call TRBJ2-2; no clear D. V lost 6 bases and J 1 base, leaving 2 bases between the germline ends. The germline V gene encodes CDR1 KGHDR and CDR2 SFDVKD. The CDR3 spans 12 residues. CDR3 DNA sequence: TGTGCCACCAGTTGGAACACCGGGGAGCTGTTTTTT. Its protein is CATSWNTGELFF.

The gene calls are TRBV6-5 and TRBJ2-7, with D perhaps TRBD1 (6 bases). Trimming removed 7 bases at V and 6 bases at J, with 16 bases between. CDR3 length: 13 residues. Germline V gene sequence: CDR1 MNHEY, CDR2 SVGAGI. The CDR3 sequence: CASKWTEYVEQYF. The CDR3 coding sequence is TGTGCCAGCAAATGGACAGAGTACGTCGAGCAGTACTTC.

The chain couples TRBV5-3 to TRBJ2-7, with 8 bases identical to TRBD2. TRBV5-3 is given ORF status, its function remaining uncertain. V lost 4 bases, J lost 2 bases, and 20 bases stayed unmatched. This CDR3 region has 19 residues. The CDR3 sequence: CARSPRGSGIRTGTYEQYF. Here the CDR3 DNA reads TGTGCCAGAAGCCCTAGGGGTAGCGGGATCCGAACGGGGACCTACGAGCAGTACTTC.

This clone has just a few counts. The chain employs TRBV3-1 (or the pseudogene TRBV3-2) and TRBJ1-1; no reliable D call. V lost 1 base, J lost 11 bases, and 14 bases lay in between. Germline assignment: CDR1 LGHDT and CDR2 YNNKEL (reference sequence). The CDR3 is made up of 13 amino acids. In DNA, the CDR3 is TGTGCCAGCAGCCAAGCACGGACGGGAAGTGCTTTCTTT. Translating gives CASSQARTGSAFF.

CDR3 DNA: TGCGCCAGCAGCCAAAGGTTAGGCCCCCACGAGCAGTACTTC. It yields the protein CASSQRLGPHEQYF. V usage is TRBV4-3 and J usage is TRBJ2-7, with D uncertain. V lost 2 bases and J 5 bases, leaving 13 bases between the germline ends. Germline V gene lookup returns CDR1 LGHNA and CDR2 YSLEER. The length of the CDR3 is 14 residues.

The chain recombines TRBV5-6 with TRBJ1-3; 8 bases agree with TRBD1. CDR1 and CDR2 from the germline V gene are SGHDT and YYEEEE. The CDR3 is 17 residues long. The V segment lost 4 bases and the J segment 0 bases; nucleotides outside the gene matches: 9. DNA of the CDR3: TGTGCCAGCAGCCTTAGGACAGGGCTGAGCTCTGGAAACACCATATATTTT. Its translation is CASSLRTGLSSGNTIYF. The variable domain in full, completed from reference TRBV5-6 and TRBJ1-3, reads DAGVTQSPTHLIKTRGQQVTLRCSPKSGHDTVSWYQQALGQGPQFIFQYYEEEERQRGNFPDRFSGHQFPNYSSELNVNALLLGDSALYLCASSLRTGLSSGNTIYFGEGSWLTVV.

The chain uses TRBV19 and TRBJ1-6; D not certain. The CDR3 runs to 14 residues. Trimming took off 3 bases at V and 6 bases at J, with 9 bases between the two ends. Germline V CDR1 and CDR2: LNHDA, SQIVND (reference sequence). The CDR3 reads CASSITALNSPLHF. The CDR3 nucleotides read TGTGCCAGTAGTATTACAGCTCTTAATTCACCCCTCCACTTT. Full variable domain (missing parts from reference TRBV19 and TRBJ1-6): DGGITQSPKYLFRKEGQNVTLSCEQNLNHDAMYWYRQDPGQGLRLIYYSQIVNDFQKGDIAEGYSVSREKKESFPLTVTSAQKNPTAFYLCASSITALNSPLHFGNGTRLTVT.

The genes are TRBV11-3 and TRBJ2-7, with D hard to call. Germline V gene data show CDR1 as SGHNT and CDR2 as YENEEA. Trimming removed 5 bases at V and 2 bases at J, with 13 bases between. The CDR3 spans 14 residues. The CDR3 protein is CASSPPGRTYEQYF. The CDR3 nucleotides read TGTGCCAGCAGCCCACCCGGCCGTACCTACGAGCAGTACTTC.

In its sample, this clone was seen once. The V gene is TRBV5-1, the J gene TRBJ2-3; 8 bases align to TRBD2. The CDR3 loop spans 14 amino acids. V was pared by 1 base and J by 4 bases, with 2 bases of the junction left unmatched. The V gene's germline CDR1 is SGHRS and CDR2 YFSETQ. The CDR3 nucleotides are TGCGCCAGCAGCTTGCGGGAGGGCGCAGATACGCAGTATTTT. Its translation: CASSLREGADTQYF.

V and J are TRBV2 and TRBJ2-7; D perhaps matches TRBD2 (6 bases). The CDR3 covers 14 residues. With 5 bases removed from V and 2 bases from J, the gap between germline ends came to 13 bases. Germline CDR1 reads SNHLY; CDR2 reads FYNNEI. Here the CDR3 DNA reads TGTGCCAGCAGTAAGGGGACTTCCCCCTACGAGCAGTACTTC. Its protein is CASSKGTSPYEQYF.

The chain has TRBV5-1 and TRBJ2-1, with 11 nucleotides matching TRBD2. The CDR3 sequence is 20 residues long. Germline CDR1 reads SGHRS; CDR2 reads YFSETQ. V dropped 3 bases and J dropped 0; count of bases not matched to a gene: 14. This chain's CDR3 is CASSYPSGRSPRGSYNEQFF. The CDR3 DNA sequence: TGCGCCAGCAGCTACCCTAGCGGGAGGTCCCCACGGGGCTCCTACAATGAGCAGTTCTTC.

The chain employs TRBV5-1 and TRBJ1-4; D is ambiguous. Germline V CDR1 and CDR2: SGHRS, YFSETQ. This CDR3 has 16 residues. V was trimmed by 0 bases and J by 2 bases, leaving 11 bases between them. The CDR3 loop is CASSLGEYDTNEKLFF. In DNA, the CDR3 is TGCGCCAGCAGCTTGGGAGAGTATGATACTAATGAAAAACTGTTTTTT.

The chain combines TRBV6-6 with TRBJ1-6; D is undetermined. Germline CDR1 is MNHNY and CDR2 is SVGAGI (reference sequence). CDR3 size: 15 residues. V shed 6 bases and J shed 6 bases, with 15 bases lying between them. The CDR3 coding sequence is TGTGCCAGCAGCCAGGCCGGTGGAACTAATTCACCCCTCCACTTT. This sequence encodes CASSQAGGTNSPLHF.

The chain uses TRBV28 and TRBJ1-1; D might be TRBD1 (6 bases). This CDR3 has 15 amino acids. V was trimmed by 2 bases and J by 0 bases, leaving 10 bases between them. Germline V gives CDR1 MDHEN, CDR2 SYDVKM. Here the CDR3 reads CASSLPGQLNTEAFF. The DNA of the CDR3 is TGTGCCAGCAGTTTACCGGGACAACTGAACACTGAAGCTTTCTTT.

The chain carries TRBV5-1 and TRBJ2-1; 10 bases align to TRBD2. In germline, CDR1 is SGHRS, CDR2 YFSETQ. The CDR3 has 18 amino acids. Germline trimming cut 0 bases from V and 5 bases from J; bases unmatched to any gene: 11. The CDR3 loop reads CASSLGLLAGLVNNEQFF. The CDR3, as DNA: TGCGCCAGCAGCTTGGGTTTACTAGCGGGATTGGTGAACAATGAGCAGTTCTTC.

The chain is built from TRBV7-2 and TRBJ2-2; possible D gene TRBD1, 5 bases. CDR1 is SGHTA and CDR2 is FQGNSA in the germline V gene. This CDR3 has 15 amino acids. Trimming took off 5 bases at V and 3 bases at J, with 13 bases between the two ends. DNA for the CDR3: TGTGCCAGCAGCACCAAGGGGCCCGACACCGGGGAGCTGTTTTTT. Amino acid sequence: CASSTKGPDTGELFF.

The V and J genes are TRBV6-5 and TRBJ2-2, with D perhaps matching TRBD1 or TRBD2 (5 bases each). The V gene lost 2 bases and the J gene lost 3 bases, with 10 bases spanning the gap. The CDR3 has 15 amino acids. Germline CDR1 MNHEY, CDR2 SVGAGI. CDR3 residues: CASSYGDRYTGELFF. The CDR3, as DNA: TGTGCCAGCAGTTACGGGGACCGTTACACCGGGGAGCTGTTTTTT.

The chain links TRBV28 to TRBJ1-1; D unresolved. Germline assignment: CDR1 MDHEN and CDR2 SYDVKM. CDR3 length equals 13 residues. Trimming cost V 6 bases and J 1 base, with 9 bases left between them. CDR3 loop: CASSPIWNTEAFF. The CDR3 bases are TGTGCCAGCAGCCCCATATGGAACACTGAAGCTTTCTTT.

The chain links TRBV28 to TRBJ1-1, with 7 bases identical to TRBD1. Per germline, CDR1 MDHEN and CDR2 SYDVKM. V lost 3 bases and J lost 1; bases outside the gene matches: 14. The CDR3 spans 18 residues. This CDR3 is CASSLRPPGTVPNTEAFF. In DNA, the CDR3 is TGTGCCAGCAGTTTGCGCCCCCCCGGGACAGTTCCGAACACTGAAGCTTTCTTT.

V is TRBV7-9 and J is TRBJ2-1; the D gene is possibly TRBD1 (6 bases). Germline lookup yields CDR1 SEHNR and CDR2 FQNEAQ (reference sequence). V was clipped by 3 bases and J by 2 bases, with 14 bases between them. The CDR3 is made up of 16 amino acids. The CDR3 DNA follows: TGTGCCAGCAGCTTCACAGGGATAGGAACCTACAATGAGCAGTTCTTC. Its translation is CASSFTGIGTYNEQFF. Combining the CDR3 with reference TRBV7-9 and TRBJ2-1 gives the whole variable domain DTGVSQNPRHKITKRGQNVTFRCDPISEHNRLYWYRQTLGQGPEFLTYFQNEAQLEKSRLLSDRFSAERPKGSFSTLEIQRTEQGDSAMYLCASSFTGIGTYNEQFFGPGTRLTVL.

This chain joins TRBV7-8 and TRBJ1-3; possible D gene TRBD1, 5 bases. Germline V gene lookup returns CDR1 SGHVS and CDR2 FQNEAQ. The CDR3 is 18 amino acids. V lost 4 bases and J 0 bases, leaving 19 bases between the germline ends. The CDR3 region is CASSSSEEGPYSGNTIYF. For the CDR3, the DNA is TGTGCCAGCAGCTCCAGCGAGGAGGGGCCCTACTCTGGAAACACCATATATTTT.